This T cell receptor (beta chain) was retrieved from a study of OX40 agonist ivuxolimab in advanced cancers. Background on the study: Patients were dosed with the agonistic anti-OX40 (CD134) antibody ivuxolimab.

With regard to this clone: The antigen remains undetermined.

Using immunoSEQ multiplex PCR, the repertoire was profiled, and TCRdb retains in-frame clones only, with some absent. The sample contains about 99,000 clones, about 91% of which appear only once. Germline values: CDR1 LGHNA, CDR2 YSLEER. Trimming left V 0 bases short and J 6 bases short, with 14 bases between. The CDR3 covers 16 residues. Findings and caveats of the study: The study found among the lowest clonal expansion in partial responders at 0.1-3.0 mg/kg.

The sequence came from an adult with an advanced solid tumor such as melanoma, head and neck, liver or kidney cancer. The source material was CD4+ or CD8+ T cells sorted from blood, sampled in a trial of the OX40 agonist ivuxolimab. V gene TRBV4-3 combines with J gene TRBJ1-4, with D perhaps matching TRBD1 (6 bases). The CDR3 sequence is CASSQDARGVYEKLFF. CDR3 nucleotide sequence: TGCGCCAGCAGCCAAGATGCCAGGGGAGTGTATGAAAAACTGTTTTTT.